Reported below is one T cell receptor beta chain. This clonotype showed up just a few times. The clone's antigen remains unknown. There are no base qualities to consult, and no much larger clone falls within one base. This sample was included in a study of regulatory T cells in long-lasting Graves disease (dated by TCRdb to the early 2020s). Turning to the overall study: In the newly diagnosed Graves' disease group, patients had been taking antithyroid drugs for less than 3 months. A total of roughly 33 samples underwent TCR sequencing: roughly 13 from persistent and 20 from newly diagnosed Graves' disease patients. The study took place in China and was registered as a clinical trial. Persistent Graves' disease patients were compared with newly diagnosed Graves' disease patients by peripheral blood TCR sequencing and RNA sequencing.

Sequences LNHDA (CDR1) and SQIVND (CDR2) are obtained from the germline V gene (reference sequence). V and J are trimmed by 4 bases and 1 base, and the gene matches miss 12 bases of the junction. The CDR3 covers 17 residues, taking in both the cysteine and the phenylalanine. Of all the DNA, just the CDR3 is kept, 51 bases in frame from base 1. The time point tag for this specimen amounts to: newly diagnosed GD, antithyroid drugs for less than 3 months. RNA was extracted from PBMCs in TRIzol for both TCR sequencing and RNA sequencing. The diagnosis of Graves' disease was made according to American Thyroid Association guidelines. Patients were recruited from an endocrinology department in Xi'an, China. Each patient gave roughly 8.4 milliliters of peripheral blood, collected in an EDTA anticoagulant tube. Ficoll Paque Plus density gradient separation was used to isolate PBMCs, and no further T cell sorting was done. RNA quality was checked with an Agilent 2100 Bioanalyzer and agarose gel, and concentration with a NanoDrop 2000.

What the research found in general, with its limitations: TRBV28, TRBJ1-2 and TRBJ2-5 were preferentially used in persistent disease, while TRBV20-1 and TRBJ2-1 were favored in newly diagnosed disease. Persistent Graves' disease patients showed lower TCR Shannon entropy and fewer highly expanded clones than newly diagnosed patients, suggesting clonal expansion. Persistent patients shared more public clonotypes among themselves (more than 2,500) than newly diagnosed patients did (more than 950). The authors acknowledged the small sample size as a limitation that may reduce accuracy. Only peripheral blood was studied, because thyroid tissue, the primary lesion, was inaccessible. Sequencing and analysis were limited to the TCR beta chain.

Library creation used multiplex PCR. The data were produced on an Illumina HiSeq 4000. To build TCR beta libraries, CDR3 regions were amplified by Arm-PCR using iRepertoire HTBI primers. Gel purification was performed on PCR products prior to sequencing. The published analysis was carried out like this. A total of fewer than 70 TRBV and some 15 TRBJ segments were identified across samples and were used for gene usage analysis of CDR3 amino acid clonotypes. COPE and FqMerger were used to merge the filtered high-quality paired reads into contigs. Contigs were aligned with BLAST to IMGT TRBV, TRBD and TRBJ reference genes, and CDR3 was defined per IMGT. Clonotypes above 0.1% frequency were classified as highly expanded clones. Repertoire diversity was measured by Shannon entropy, and V-J evenness by the Gini coefficient. Clonotypes shared by more than one individual were considered public. Using fastp trimming at Q25 and MiXCR clonotype assembly, TCRdb reanalyzed the public sequencing data and kept in-frame beta chains. Identical CDR3 proteins give one entry, which carries the most common genes and DNA. What appears here as the V and J calls and clone size reflects TCRdb's work, not the paper's. Here the sample has about 530,000 distinct CDR3 sequences; about 15% occur a single time. Just under 25% of the sample comes from the top ten.

This same sample was also part of a study on T cells in Graves' hyperthyroidism and ophthalmopathy. Per that second paper: Stable Graves' hyperthyroidism was defined as the absence of progression to ophthalmopathy over 18 months of follow-up. Hyperthyroidism patients were newly diagnosed, had a disease duration of under 2 months, and were aged 18 to 65 years. Any patient with an uncontrolled infection, another autoimmune disease, pregnancy or lactation was excluded. Clinical symptoms, serum thyroxine and TRAb, thyroid ultrasound, and orbital computed tomography formed the basis for the diagnoses. A first-round RT-PCR of the TCR CDR3 used the HTBI primer set with the Qiagen OneStep RT-PCR kit. Most expanded thyroid clonotypes (frequency above 0.001) were also detected in blood, a finding suggesting that blood repertoires may reflect thyroid immune responses. In cross-validation, a model built on a 13 V-J signature told ophthalmopathy apart from stable hyperthyroidism with 85% to 90% sensitivity and about 81% specificity, and in testing the same model reached 80%/75%. In validation, progression to ophthalmopathy was predicted by the model with 65% to 71% sensitivity and approximately 78% specificity, a median of about 6.8 months before onset. TCR V-J signatures able to tell the groups apart were searched for in a discovery cohort of approximately 95 patients, of whom 40 to 45 had Graves' ophthalmopathy and under 65 had stable Graves' hyperthyroidism. Prospective prediction of ophthalmopathy was tested in an independent validation cohort consisting of about 20 hyperthyroidism patients and some 17 patients who later progressed to ophthalmopathy. The 100 discovery patients were randomly split 7:3 into training and test sets. Thyroid tissue and blood T-cell repertoires from six Graves' hyperthyroidism patients were also compared in the study. After sampling, hyperthyroidism patients received methimazole starting at 30 mg daily, and ophthalmopathy patients received high-dose intravenous methylprednisolone. A second multiplex PCR round built the libraries, followed by size selection and purification. Paired-end sequencing of the libraries was performed with 100 bp reads on an Illumina HiSeq2000. Raw data were processed with SOAPnuke, discarding reads with adapters, uncalled bases, mean Phred below 15, or no exact constant-primer or identifier match. High-quality paired reads were merged using COPE v1.2.5, and each unique nucleotide sequence was defined as a clonotype. MiTCR v1.1 was used to align clonotypes to the IMGT TRBV, TRBD and TRBJ reference segments. Only V-J combinations with frequency above 0.0001, covering about 99% of repertoires, were analysed. A TCS score was defined as the ratio of F50 (clonal expansion) to E x V (chaos), with BLOSUM62-based TCRdist applied between CDR3 peptides within each V-J. Welch's t-statistics and random forest reduced fewer than 550 V-J features to around 14, which were used in a naive Bayes classifier (R e1071). No statistical method was used to set the sample size in advance, and investigators knew the group allocation. According to the paper, TCR Vbeta CDR3 sequencing was carried out on about 140 peripheral blood samples, which came from 40 to 45 ophthalmopathy, 70 to 80 hyperthyroidism and roughly 17 progressor patients.

The source is a middle-aged woman with Graves disease. Donor details come from another sample of the same person, matched by shared clones. This receptor chain uses TRBV19 and TRBJ1-1; 7 nucleotides in the junction match TRBD1. This sample comprised peripheral blood mononuclear cells (PBMCs), obtained at new diagnosis, from a patient treated with antithyroid drugs. CDR3 loop: CASSNRQGRFRNTEAFF. In nucleotide form, the sequence is TGTGCCAGTAGTAACCGACAGGGAAGATTTAGGAACACTGAAGCTTTCTTT.